This TCR beta chain was obtained from a study of tumor-infiltrating lymphocytes in primary liver carcinoma. Unsorted bulk tissue of about 20-32 mg yielded co-extracted RNA and DNA. Making TCR beta cDNA involved approximately 530 ng total RNA and a constant-region primer. Sequencing libraries for TCR beta derived from three nested multiplex PCR rounds that used slightly modified ARM-PCR. With TRBV1-TRBV30 forward primers and a C-beta reverse primer, the first two PCR rounds were run for 10 to 11 cycles each. TCRdb re-derived calls from the multiplex PCR reads in MiXCR, one entry per CDR3 protein. The repertoire consists of approximately 53,000 distinct CDR3 sequences, with approximately 80% occurring once and the leading ten covering roughly 24%. Germline CDR1 is SGHAT and CDR2 is FQNNGV. CDR3 size: 20 residues. In regard to this clonotype: At one end the junction does not follow the germline gene, possibly because of a read error.

The rearrangement links TRBV11-2 to TRBJ2-7; 9 bases fit TRBD2. Sequences were obtained from liver tumor tissue from sampling region 5. Subset meaning: tumor region T5, tumor centre. The receptor was derived from a middle-aged man with primary liver carcinoma and hepatitis B virus infection. DNA for the CDR3: TGTGCCAGCAGCTTGGGGGAGGGGAGGACTAGCGAGCTCAGCTCCTGCGAGCAGTACTTC. Translation gives CASSLGEGRTSELSSCEQYF.